These 28 T cell receptor beta chains were all obtained from the same sample, sequenced in a study of shared clonotypes between healthy human individuals. The repertoire was sequenced with immunoSEQ multiplex PCR; TCRdb's copy has only in-frame clones and lacks some. This table holds around 2,000,000 clones, 95% found once. The sequenced sample consisted of naive CD4+ T cells sorted from blood. Noted subset: CD45RA+ positively selected. The receptors derive from a man between 18 and 29 years old in good health.

The J gene is TRBJ1-1, the V gene TRBV5-6; D is ambiguous. CDR3 size: 12 residues. Germline CDR1 SGHDT, CDR2 YYEEEE. Trimming removed 1 base from V and 11 bases from J, with 12 bases in between. This chain's CDR3 is CASSLTSLYAFF. The CDR3 DNA sequence: TGTGCCAGCAGCTTGACCAGTCTTTATGCTTTCTTT.

This chain joins TRBV4-2 and TRBJ2-5; 11 nucleotides line up with TRBD1. Per the germline V gene, CDR1 is LGHNA and CDR2 is YNFKEQ. After removal of 10 bases from V and 2 bases from J, the junction contained 3 bases not matched to a gene. The CDR3 spans 13 residues. CDR3 region: CATGQGDQETQYF. CDR3 in DNA: TGTGCCACGGGACAGGGGGATCAAGAGACCCAGTACTTC.

A word on this clone: Within the sample, other DNA sequences also encode this same CDR3. The chain couples TRBV4-3 to TRBJ2-7; no clear D gene. Germline CDR1 and CDR2: LGHNA and YSLEER. The V and J ends lost 2 bases and 3 bases respectively, with 8 bases between them. The CDR3 is 13 residues long. In nucleotides, the CDR3 is TGCGCCAGCAGCCAATATAGTGGCTACGAGCAGTACTTC. Encoded protein: CASSQYSGYEQYF.

V usage is TRBV9 and J usage is TRBJ1-1; TRBD1 might be the D (6 bases). The germline V and J ends were trimmed by 0 bases and 4 bases, with 10 bases remaining between them. The CDR3 is 14 residues long. Germline-derived CDR1 and CDR2 are SGDLS and YYNGEE. The CDR3 spells CASSVGGGSTEAFF. DNA for the CDR3: TGTGCCAGCAGCGTAGGAGGGGGGTCCACTGAAGCTTTCTTT.

The chain combines TRBV6-5 with TRBJ1-5; 11 positions match TRBD1. Germline-derived CDR1 and CDR2 are MNHEY and SVGAGI. The CDR3 contains 15 residues. V lost 6 bases to trimming and J lost 4 bases; unmatched junction nucleotides: 5. The CDR3 region has the DNA TGTGCCAGCAGACGGACAGGGGGCAGGAATCAGCCCCAGCATTTT. Translating it yields CASRRTGGRNQPQHF.

The chain carries TRBV2 and TRBJ2-2, with 8 positions matching TRBD1. J lost 7 bases, V lost 10 bases, and 14 bases had no gene match. The CDR3 consists of 15 residues. The V gene's germline CDR1 is SNHLY and CDR2 FYNNEI. The CDR3 region is CATRDRGVSHGELFF. The CDR3 nucleotides are TGTGCCACCAGAGACAGGGGCGTTAGCCACGGGGAGCTGTTTTTT.

In its sample, this clone was seen once. DNA for the CDR3: TGTGCCAGCAGTTACTCGAATACGGGTCGAGGTGAAGCTTTCTTT. Translation gives CASSYSNTGRGEAFF. The V call is TRBV6-5, the J call TRBJ1-1, with D unclear. V was shortened by 0 bases and J by 7 bases, with 15 bases between the two germline ends. The CDR3 runs 15 residues. Germline CDR1 MNHEY, CDR2 SVGAGI.

V gene TRBV30 combines with J gene TRBJ1-2, with a weak D call TRBD1 (5 bases). The CDR3 is 15 residues long. The germline V and J ends were trimmed by 3 bases and 0 bases, with 14 bases remaining between them. CDR1 GTSNPN and CDR2 SVGIG come from the germline V gene (reference sequence). The DNA for the CDR3 is TGTGCCTGGAGCGAGGGGTGGTCTCCTAACTATGGCTACACCTTC. Protein product: CAWSEGWSPNYGYTF.

The chain joins TRBV28 to TRBJ2-5, with D perhaps TRBD1 or TRBD2 (5 bases each). CDR3 size: 15 residues. CDR1 is MDHEN, CDR2 SYDVKM, per germline. Between the trimmed V and J ends, which lost 5 bases and 1 base, there was a span of 14 bases. The CDR3 region is CASSPLGASQETQYF. The CDR3 nucleotides read TGTGCCAGCAGTCCCCTCGGGGCTAGCCAAGAGACCCAGTACTTC.

CDR3 sequence: CASSVSNTEAFF. The DNA for the CDR3 is TGTGCCAGCAGTGTCTCGAACACTGAAGCTTTCTTT. The chain combines TRBV2 with TRBJ1-1; no reliable D call. The CDR3 runs to 12 residues. Trimming pared 4 bases from V and 1 base from J, leaving 4 bases between. CDR1 is SNHLY and CDR2 is FYNNEI in the germline V gene. The full variable domain, completed using reference TRBV2 and TRBJ1-1, is EPEVTQTPSHQVTQMGQEVILRCVPISNHLYFYWYRQILGQKVEFLVSFYNNEISEKSEIFDDQFSVERPDGSNFTLKIRSTKLEDSAMYFCASSVSNTEAFFGQGTRLTVV.

A remark on this clone: The sample has other DNA sequences that encode this CDR3 too. This rearrangement joins TRBV10-3 to TRBJ2-3, with D uncertain. The CDR3 runs to 11 residues. The germline V gene encodes CDR1 ENHRY and CDR2 SYGVKD. The V end was cut by 3 bases, the J end by 5 bases, with 3 bases between. In DNA form, the CDR3 reads TGTGCCATCAGTGAAGTAGATACGCAGTATTTT. It translates to CAISEVDTQYF.

The V gene is TRBV18, the J gene TRBJ2-5; no clear D. CDR3 size: 14 residues. Looked up from germline, CDR1 is KGHSH and CDR2 is LQKENI. V was trimmed by 1 base and J by 5 bases, leaving 11 bases between them. The CDR3 coding sequence is TGTGCCAGCTCACCACTCGCGTTGGCGGAGACCCAGTACTTC. Its translation is CASSPLALAETQYF.

The genes are TRBV5-4 and TRBJ2-1; 9 bases match TRBD2. Germline V CDR1 and CDR2: SGHNT, YYREEE (reference sequence). Unmatched junction bases numbered 11, after V lost 7 bases and J lost 9 bases. CDR3 size: 14 residues. The chain's CDR3 is CASGSAGGQREQFF. In nucleotides, the CDR3 is TGTGCCAGCGGGTCGGCGGGAGGGCAGCGTGAGCAGTTCTTC. Full variable domain (remainder filled in from reference TRBV5-4 and TRBJ2-1): ETGVTQSPTHLIKTRGQQVTLRCSSQSGHNTVSWYQQALGQGPQFIFQYYREEENGRGNFPPRFSGLQFPNYSSELNVNALELDDSALYLCASGSAGGQREQFFGPGTRLTVL.

This rearrangement joins TRBV4-2 to TRBJ2-7; D is uncertain. The CDR3 runs 13 residues. Germline loops: CDR1 LGHNA, CDR2 YNFKEQ. V dropped 1 base and J dropped 7 bases, with 11 bases sitting between them. The CDR3 DNA follows: TGTGCCAGCAGCCAAGTTGACCGGCAAGAGCAGTACTTC. Encoded protein: CASSQVDRQEQYF.

The genes are TRBV5-4 and TRBJ2-3; D is possibly TRBD1 (6 bases). Trimming removed 2 bases from V and 4 bases from J, with 14 bases in between. CDR3 length: 15 residues. Per the germline V gene, CDR1 is SGHNT and CDR2 is YYREEE (reference sequence). The CDR3 DNA follows: TGTGCCAGCAGCTTTTACAACAGGGATCCAGATACGCAGTATTTT. Encoded protein: CASSFYNRDPDTQYF.

In its sample, this clone was seen once. The genes are TRBV18 and TRBJ1-1; D not certain. The CDR3 sequence is 14 residues long. Germline lookup yields CDR1 KGHSH and CDR2 LQKENI. With 0 bases removed from V and 6 bases from J, the gap between germline ends came to 11 bases. The CDR3 spells CASSPPESWAEAFF. The CDR3 nucleotides are TGTGCCAGCTCACCACCGGAATCCTGGGCTGAAGCTTTCTTT.

V usage is TRBV6-6 and J usage is TRBJ1-5, with D perhaps matching TRBD1 (5 bases). In germline, CDR1 is MNHNY, CDR2 SVGAGI (reference sequence). Deletions cut 6 bases from V and 2 bases from J, with 11 bases between. The CDR3 contains 14 residues. This CDR3 is CASSIGGGNQPQHF. For the CDR3, the DNA is TGTGCCAGCAGCATTGGGGGAGGCAATCAGCCCCAGCATTTT.

The chain employs TRBV28 and TRBJ2-1; possibly TRBD2 for D (6 bases). The V and J ends lost 8 bases and 2 bases respectively, with 16 bases between them. CDR3 length: 15 residues. Germline CDR1 reads MDHEN; CDR2 reads SYDVKM. The CDR3 spells CASVGAGPPYNEQFF. CDR3 in DNA: TGTGCCAGCGTTGGGGCGGGACCACCCTACAATGAGCAGTTCTTC.

On this clone itself: The sample carries other DNA sequences with the same CDR3. The chain joins TRBV27 to TRBJ1-2, with 7 bases matching TRBD1. Germline CDR1 MNHEY, CDR2 SMNVEV (reference sequence). The junction had 6 bases not matched to a gene; V was cut back by 5 bases and J by 0 bases. This CDR3 region has 15 residues. CDR3 amino acids: CASSPRTGANYGYTF. DNA for the CDR3: TGTGCCAGCAGTCCCCGGACAGGAGCTAACTATGGCTACACCTTC.

The chain is built from TRBV19 and TRBJ2-7, with TRBD2 matching over 10 bases. The CDR3 loop spans 13 amino acids. Losses at the gene ends were 5 bases for V and 5 bases for J; bases not matched to a gene: 3. CDR1 is LNHDA and CDR2 is SQIVND in the germline V gene (reference sequence). DNA of the CDR3: TGTGCCAGTAGTTCTAGCGGGGGCCACGAGCAGTACTTC. Its translation: CASSSSGGHEQYF.

The chain has TRBV28 and TRBJ1-2; no reliable D call. CDR3 length: 14 amino acids. Germline-derived CDR1 and CDR2 are MDHEN and SYDVKM. With 5 bases removed from V and 4 bases from J, the gap between germline ends came to 14 bases. The CDR3, as DNA: TGTGCCAGCAGTCCAACCCCGGATCGCTATGGCTACACCTTC. Translated: CASSPTPDRYGYTF.

About this clone: Other DNA sequences from this sample encode an identical CDR3 as well. The chain links TRBV10-3 to TRBJ1-3; 9 bases fit TRBD1. V lost 4 bases and J lost 3; bases outside the gene matches: 1. The CDR3 extends over 14 amino acids. In germline, CDR1 is ENHRY, CDR2 SYGVKD. CDR3 DNA sequence: TGTGCCATCAGTGGACAGGGGGTTGGAAACACCATATATTTT. Its translation: CAISGQGVGNTIYF.

Remarks on this clone: Different DNA sequences within this sample yield the same CDR3. This chain links TRBV30 with TRBJ2-7; 8 bases align to TRBD1. The V gene end was trimmed by 3 bases and the J gene end by 5 bases; junction bases not matched to a gene: 3. The CDR3 has 12 residues. Looked up from germline, CDR1 is GTSNPN and CDR2 is SVGIG (reference sequence). CDR3 in amino acids: CAWREDRDEQYF. CDR3 coding DNA: TGTGCCTGGAGAGAGGACAGGGACGAGCAGTACTTC.

The chain links TRBV10-3 to TRBJ2-2; the D is unclear. The CDR3 covers 13 residues. With 6 bases removed from V and 1 base from J, the gap between germline ends came to 6 bases. Germline V CDR1 and CDR2: ENHRY, SYGVKD. CDR3 DNA sequence: TGTGCCATCAGGATAGGGAACACCGGGGAGCTGTTTTTT. Its translation is CAIRIGNTGELFF.

J is TRBJ1-1 and V is TRBV7-9; TRBD1 matches at 7 bases. Germline loops: CDR1 SEHNR, CDR2 FQNEAQ (reference sequence). This CDR3 contains 12 residues. V trimming: 5 bases; J trimming: 7 bases; junction bases outside the gene matches: 4. CDR3 nucleotides: TGTGCCAGCAGCCCACACAGGGGTGAAGCTTTCTTT. Translation: CASSPHRGEAFF.

This chain uses TRBV27 with TRBJ1-5; D might be TRBD1 (5 bases). V lost 5 bases and J lost 1, with 15 bases in between. The CDR3 spans 16 residues. Germline V gene data show CDR1 as MNHEY and CDR2 as SMNVEV (reference sequence). The CDR3 DNA sequence: TGTGCCAGCAGTCGAAGTTACGGACACAGCAATCAGCCCCAGCATTTT. The encoded protein is CASSRSYGHSNQPQHF.

This clone was picked up a small number of times. The rearrangement links TRBV6-5 to TRBJ1-2; D remains unclear. The CDR3 contains 11 residues. CDR1 is MNHEY and CDR2 is SVGAGI in the germline V gene. Trimming stripped 5 bases from V and 5 bases from J, with 6 bases between. The CDR3 bases are TGTGCCAGCAGTGGTGTATATGGCTACACCTTC. Its protein product is CASSGVYGYTF.

The chain links TRBV6-5 to TRBJ2-3, with 7 nucleotides matching TRBD2. Germline V gene data show CDR1 as MNHEY and CDR2 as SVGAGI. V gave up 7 bases and J gave up 7 bases; unmatched junction bases: 11. The CDR3 covers 14 residues. The CDR3 sequence is CASTSAGLGYTQYF. The CDR3 DNA reads TGTGCCAGCACCTCAGCGGGGCTGGGGTATACGCAGTATTTT.